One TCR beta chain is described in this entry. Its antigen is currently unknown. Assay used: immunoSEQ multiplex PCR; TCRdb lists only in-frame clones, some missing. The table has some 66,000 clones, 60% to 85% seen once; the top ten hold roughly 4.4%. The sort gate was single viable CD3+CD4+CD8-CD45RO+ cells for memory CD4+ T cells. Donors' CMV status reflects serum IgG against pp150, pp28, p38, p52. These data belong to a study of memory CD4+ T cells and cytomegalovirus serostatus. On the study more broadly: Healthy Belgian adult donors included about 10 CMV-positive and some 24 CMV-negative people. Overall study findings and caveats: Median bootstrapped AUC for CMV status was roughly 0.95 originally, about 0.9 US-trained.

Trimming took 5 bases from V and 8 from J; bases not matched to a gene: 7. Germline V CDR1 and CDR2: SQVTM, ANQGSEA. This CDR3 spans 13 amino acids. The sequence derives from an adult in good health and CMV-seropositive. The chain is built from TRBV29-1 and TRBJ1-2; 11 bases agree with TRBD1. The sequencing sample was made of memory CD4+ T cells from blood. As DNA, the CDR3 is TGCAGCGTTACCGGGACAGGGGGTATGGGCTACACCTTC. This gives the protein CSVTGTGGMGYTF.